Listed below are T cell receptor beta chains from one sample, sequenced in a study of T-cell memory formation after mild COVID-19. TCRdb reprocessed the 5' RACE reads with MiXCR, giving one entry per CDR3 protein. Of roughly 350,000 distinct CDR3 sequences detected, 21% appear once; the ten largest clones hold 12%. Sequencing used PBMCs or a T cell subset sorted from them (not recorded which). These receptors were taken from an adult woman who had mild COVID-19 (a few samples of this study predate the infection). Cell type and time point are not known. CDR3s include the opening cysteine and the closing phenylalanine or tryptophan. A D gene is named only where the DNA matches it firmly. A clone size is listed for some rows: how often the clone was seen (once, few, many), or a class if it is expanded.

TRBJ2-3,TRBD1,TRBV24-1,few,CATSGGQGGTDTQYF,TGTGCCACCAGCGGGGGACAGGGAGGAACAGATACGCAGTATTTT
TRBJ2-3,-,TRBV24-1,-,CATSDQNGFTDTQYF,TGTGCCACCAGTGATCAAAACGGATTTACAGATACGCAGTATTTT
TRBJ2-5,-,TRBV11-3,many,CASSLGAGRQEETQYF,TGTGCCAGCAGCTTAGGTGCGGGGAGACAGGAAGAGACCCAGTACTTC
TRBJ2-1,-,TRBV4-1,few,CASSQEGRVFRGEQFF,TGCGCCAGCAGCCAAGAAGGGCGGGTTTTCAGGGGTGAGCAGTTCTTC
TRBJ2-5,-,TRBV20-1,-,CSARKGTRQETQYF,TGCAGTGCTAGAAAGGGGACCCGCCAAGAGACCCAGTACTTC
TRBJ2-7,TRBD2,TRBV7-2,few,CASSLESSGIPGEQYF,TGTGCCAGCAGCTTAGAGTCTAGCGGGATCCCGGGCGAGCAGTACTTC
TRBJ1-1,-,TRBV4-3,-,CASSQDLQLAGRDTEAFF,TGCGCCAGCAGCCAAGATTTACAGTTGGCGGGCCGAGACACTGAAGCTTTCTTT
TRBJ2-2,TRBD1,TRBV7-6,few,CASSVYRGTGTGELFF,TGTGCCAGCAGCGTATACAGGGGTACGGGCACCGGGGAGCTGTTTTTT
TRBJ2-7,-,TRBV29-1,few,CSVVPTGLSYEQYF,TGCAGCGTTGTCCCCACAGGCCTTTCCTACGAGCAGTACTTC
TRBJ2-7,-,TRBV12-3/TRBV12-4,-,CASTQGAATYEQYF,TGTGCCAGCACCCAAGGAGCGGCAACCTACGAGCAGTACTTC
TRBJ1-1,-,TRBV6-5,-,CASSYSQGNSEAFF,TGTGCCAGCAGTTACTCGCAGGGGAACAGTGAAGCTTTCTTT
TRBJ2-7,-,TRBV7-6,few,CASSPDLSHYYEQYF,TGTGCCAGCAGCCCGGACCTTTCCCACTACTACGAGCAGTACTTC
TRBJ2-7,-,TRBV18,-,CASSPPGRTGSYEQYF,TGTGCCAGCTCACCACCCGGACGTACAGGATCCTACGAGCAGTACTTC
TRBJ2-5,-,TRBV18,-,CASSPPAQRAWETQYF,TGTGCCAGCTCACCACCTGCCCAGAGGGCTTGGGAGACCCAGTACTTC
TRBJ2-3,-,TRBV9,-,CASSVGAPSTDMQYF,TGTGCCAGCAGCGTAGGGGCCCCTAGCACAGATATGCAGTATTTT
TRBJ1-2,-,TRBV4-1,-,CASSQVSGGGIYGYTF,TGCGCCAGCAGCCAAGTCTCGGGTGGGGGAATCTATGGCTACACCTTC
TRBJ1-1,-,TRBV20-1,-,CSARRTVLNTEAFF,TGCAGTGCTAGGAGAACAGTCCTCAACACTGAAGCTTTCTTT
TRBJ2-3,TRBD2,TRBV9,-,CASSVGTSARTDTQYF,TGTGCCAGCAGCGTAGGGACTAGCGCGCGCACAGATACGCAGTATTTT
TRBJ2-3,-,TRBV29-1,-,CSVGFKTSTDTQYF,TGCAGCGTTGGGTTCAAGACAAGCACAGATACGCAGTATTTT
TRBJ1-2,TRBD1,TRBV6-1,few,CALLSGTGPYGYTF,TGTGCCCTACTGTCCGGGACAGGACCATATGGCTACACCTTC
TRBJ2-2,-,TRBV5-1,few,CASSLDQNTGELFF,TGCGCCAGCAGCTTGGACCAGAACACCGGGGAGCTGTTTTTT
TRBJ2-4,TRBD1,TRBV7-9,-,CASSSDPGQANIQYF,TGTGCCAGCAGCTCAGACCCCGGACAGGCTAACATTCAGTACTTC
TRBJ1-2,-,TRBV4-3,few,CASSQEPGEADGYTF,TGCGCCAGCAGCCAAGAGCCCGGGGAAGCGGATGGCTACACCTTC
TRBJ2-1,-,TRBV7-3,few,CASSSTQDSYNEQFF,TGTGCCAGCAGCTCAACACAAGATTCCTACAATGAGCAGTTCTTC
TRBJ2-1,TRBD1,TRBV4-1,-,CASSQDRTGYNEQFF,TGCGCCAGCAGCCAAGATCGGACAGGCTACAATGAGCAGTTCTTC
TRBJ2-1,TRBD2,TRBV20-1,-,CSARGLAGLNEQFF,TGCAGTGCTAGAGGGCTAGCGGGACTCAATGAGCAGTTCTTC
TRBJ1-2,-,TRBV3-1,many,CASSQDLRGYTF,TGTGCCAGCAGCCAAGATCTACGTGGCTACACCTTC
TRBJ2-6,-,TRBV15,few,CATSTPRVSGANVLTF,TGTGCCACCAGCACCCCCAGGGTCTCTGGGGCCAACGTCCTGACTTTC
TRBJ1-2,-,TRBV4-1,few,CASSQAAGVYGYTF,TGCGCCAGCAGCCAAGCGGCAGGAGTCTATGGCTACACCTTC
TRBJ1-1,TRBD1,TRBV5-1,-,CASSWQGAGTEAFF,TGCGCCAGCAGCTGGCAGGGGGCGGGCACTGAAGCTTTCTTT
TRBJ2-4,-,TRBV20-1,-,CSAHLGAKNIQYF,TGCAGTGCTCATCTCGGGGCTAAAAACATTCAGTACTTC
TRBJ2-7,TRBD2,TRBV7-6,-,CASSLATGTSGSYEQYF,TGTGCCAGCAGCTTAGCCACAGGGACTAGCGGGAGCTACGAGCAGTACTTC
TRBJ2-7,TRBD1,TRBV7-2,few,CASSSQGYGREQYF,TGTGCCAGCAGCTCACAGGGGTACGGACGTGAGCAGTACTTC
TRBJ2-1,TRBD1,TRBV9,-,CASSVDRGENEQFF,TGTGCCAGCAGCGTAGACAGGGGCGAAAATGAGCAGTTCTTC
TRBJ1-2,-,TRBV7-9,few,CASSLEESGYTF,TGTGCCAGCAGCTTAGAAGAGAGTGGCTACACCTTC
TRBJ2-2,TRBD1,TRBV24-1,many,CATSDRDRGETGELFF,TGTGCCACCAGTGACCGAGACAGGGGAGAGACCGGGGAGCTGTTTTTT
TRBJ1-1,TRBD1,TRBV28,-,CASRTDRVNTEAFF,TGTGCCAGCAGGACAGACAGGGTAAACACTGAAGCTTTCTTT
TRBJ2-5,-,TRBV10-3,once,CAISDSRDGKTQYF,TGTGCCATCAGTGACTCCAGGGACGGGAAGACCCAGTACTTC
TRBJ1-5,-,TRBV18,-,CASSPPGVGANQPQHF,TGTGCCAGCTCACCCCCGGGAGTTGGGGCCAATCAGCCCCAGCATTTT
TRBJ2-7,TRBD2,TRBV4-2,few,CASSQEASGSGEQYF,TGTGCCAGCAGCCAAGAGGCTAGCGGGAGCGGAGAGCAGTACTTC
TRBJ1-1,-,TRBV15,few,CATSRGRGGQNTEAFF,TGTGCCACCAGCAGAGGCCGCGGGGGACAGAACACTGAAGCTTTCTTT